This is a list of T cell receptor beta chains from one sample in a study of T cell responses to AZD1222 COVID-19 vaccine. Sequenced by immunoSEQ multiplex PCR; TCRdb stores in-frame clones only, minus some. Of roughly 92,000 clones in the sample, around 90% were seen once. Material: peripheral blood, obtained on day 0 of AZD1222 vaccination. The receptor source for this set is an adult in good health. Each CDR3 is given with its conserved first and last residue. A D gene is named only where the DNA matches it firmly. Part of the rows lack a size; the others show once, few, many or a class for expanded clones.

>TRBJ1-4|TRBV6-5|.|.
CASSPSARENEKLFF
TGTGCCAGCAGCCCCTCAGCCAGGGAGAATGAAAAACTGTTTTTT
>TRBJ2-7|TRBV12-3/TRBV12-4|.|TRBD2
CASSRGGEQYF
TGTGCCAGCAGCCGGGGGGGCGAGCAGTACTTC
>TRBJ1-6|TRBV7-2|.|.
CASSPQNRGNNSPLHF
TGTGCCAGCAGCCCACAGAATAGGGGTAACAATTCACCCCTCCACTTT
>TRBJ2-6|TRBV2|few|.
CASTGSLAGANVLTF
TGTGCCAGCACCGGGAGCCTAGCTGGGGCCAACGTCCTGACTTTC
>TRBJ2-1|TRBV27|.|TRBD1
CASSLRGREQFF
TGTGCCAGCAGTTTGAGGGGGCGTGAGCAGTTCTTC
>TRBJ1-5|TRBV18|.|.
CASSPGLNSNQPQHF
TGTGCCAGCTCCCCGGGGCTGAACAGCAATCAGCCCCAGCATTTT
>TRBJ1-4|TRBV6-5|.|.
CASSFAFDGEKLFF
TGTGCCAGCAGTTTCGCATTCGATGGTGAAAAACTGTTTTTT
>TRBJ2-2|TRBV19|.|.
CASSIPGVGPTGELFF
TGTGCCAGTAGTATTCCGGGTGTGGGTCCGACCGGGGAGCTGTTTTTT
>TRBJ1-5|TRBV5-6|few|.
CASSPGNQPQHF
TGTGCCAGCAGCCCGGGAAATCAGCCCCAGCATTTT
>TRBJ2-3|TRBV7-2|.|.
CASSLVGGEDTQYF
TGTGCCAGCAGCTTAGTCGGGGGCGAGGATACGCAGTATTTT
>TRBJ1-1|TRBV9|.|TRBD1
CASSPRGQVGTEAFF
TGTGCCAGCAGCCCCCGGGGACAGGTTGGGACTGAAGCTTTCTTT
>TRBJ1-6|TRBV4-1|few|.
CASSPEAVRKSYNSPLHF
TGCGCCAGCAGCCCCGAGGCAGTGAGGAAATCCTATAATTCACCCCTCCACTTT
>TRBJ1-1|TRBV14|once|.
CASSHASVAFF
TGTGCCAGCAGCCACGCGTCTGTAGCTTTCTTT
>TRBJ1-6|TRBV5-1|once|.
CASSLAQGNNSPLHF
TGCGCCAGCAGCTTGGCCCAGGGGAATAATTCACCCCTCCACTTT
>TRBJ2-5|TRBV3-1/TRBV3-2|once|.
CASSQGSQEAQYF
TGTGCCAGCAGCCAAGGCTCCCAAGAGGCCCAGTACTTC
>TRBJ2-7|TRBV27|few|.
CASSLRHGPYEQYF
TGTGCCAGCAGTTTGCGGCATGGCCCCTACGAGCAGTACTTC
>TRBJ1-5|TRBV6-5|.|TRBD1
CASSSHGQGQPQHF
TGTGCCAGCAGTAGCCACGGACAGGGTCAGCCCCAGCATTTT
>TRBJ1-2|TRBV4-2|.|.
CASSQDPRTPNYGYTF
TGTGCCAGCAGCCAAGATCCCCGGACACCTAACTATGGCTACACCTTC
>TRBJ1-5|TRBV18|once|TRBD1
CASSGTGNNQPQHF
TGTGCCAGCTCAGGGACAGGGAATAATCAGCCCCAGCATTTT
>TRBJ2-5|TRBV10-3|.|.
CATGRGAAQYF
TGTGCCACGGGGAGGGGGGCGGCCCAGTACTTC
>TRBJ2-7|TRBV7-9|once|.
CASFERNSYEQYF
TGTGCCAGCTTCGAGCGGAACTCCTACGAGCAGTACTTC
>TRBJ1-4|TRBV3-1/TRBV3-2|.|.
CASSFQQENEKLFF
TGTGCCAGCAGCTTTCAACAGGAAAATGAAAAACTGTTTTTT
>TRBJ1-1|TRBV7-3|.|TRBD1
CASSTQGATEAFF
TGTGCCAGCAGTACCCAGGGGGCCACTGAAGCTTTCTTT
>TRBJ2-7|TRBV6-5|.|.
CASRRGTGSYEQYF
TGTGCCAGTCGCCGTGGGACCGGGTCCTACGAGCAGTACTTC
>TRBJ1-3|TRBV7-9|.|.
CASSLGGSGNTIYF
TGTGCCAGCAGCCTGGGGGGCTCTGGAAACACCATATATTTT
>TRBJ2-7|TRBV6-2/TRBV6-3|few|.
CASSTDWGSYEQYF
TGTGCCAGCAGCACCGATTGGGGCTCCTACGAGCAGTACTTC
>TRBJ2-5|TRBV7-7|.|.
CASSLARPETQYF
TGTGCTAGCAGCTTAGCCCGTCCCGAGACCCAGTACTTC
>TRBJ2-6|TRBV18|.|.
CASSPGNSGANVLTF
TGTGCCAGCTCACCAGGGAACTCTGGGGCCAACGTCCTGACTTTC
>TRBJ2-3|TRBV5-4|.|TRBD2
CASTGRLAGSTDTQYF
TGTGCCAGCACCGGACGGCTAGCGGGTAGCACAGATACGCAGTATTTT
>TRBJ2-7|TRBV12-3/TRBV12-4|medium-sized|.
CASSLGLYEQYF
TGTGCCAGCAGCTTGGGACTCTACGAGCAGTACTTC
>TRBJ2-3|TRBV5-4|once|.
CASSLPSADGNTQYF
TGTGCCAGCAGCCTACCAAGTGCGGATGGGAATACGCAGTATTTT
>TRBJ2-2|TRBV9|.|TRBD1
CASSVGQGRSTGELFF
TGTGCCAGCAGCGTAGGACAGGGCCGTAGCACCGGGGAGCTGTTTTTT
>TRBJ1-1|TRBV7-9|.|.
CASSLSGHTEAFF
TGTGCCAGCAGCTTATCAGGCCACACTGAAGCTTTCTTT
>TRBJ1-1|TRBV13|.|TRBD1
CASNRGEDTEAFF
TGTGCCAGCAACAGGGGTGAGGACACTGAAGCTTTCTTT
>TRBJ1-6|TRBV7-2|.|.
CASSLNPNRNSPLHF
TGTGCCAGCAGCTTAAACCCGAACCGCAATTCACCCCTCCACTTT
>TRBJ2-7|TRBV7-8|.|.
CASSLGGGRGLDEQYF
TGTGCCAGCAGCTTAGGCGGGGGGAGGGGGCTCGACGAGCAGTACTTC
>TRBJ1-3|TRBV2|.|.
CASSEIRGGAGNTIYF
TGTGCCAGCAGTGAAATTCGAGGGGGGGCTGGAAACACCATATATTTT
>TRBJ1-3|TRBV6-1|.|.
CASSEGVASGNTIYF
TGTGCCAGCAGTGAGGGGGTGGCCTCTGGAAACACCATATATTTT
>TRBJ2-3|TRBV7-3|.|.
CASGVAGTDTQYF
TGTGCCAGCGGGGTAGCGGGCACAGATACGCAGTATTTT
>TRBJ2-1|TRBV6-5|.|TRBD2
CASIRASGKYNEQFF
TGTGCCAGCATTAGGGCTAGCGGGAAATACAATGAGCAGTTCTTC
>TRBJ2-7|TRBV2|.|.
CASRGLTSGEQYF
TGTGCCAGCAGGGGACTTACCTCGGGGGAGCAGTACTTC
>TRBJ1-4|TRBV7-2|.|TRBD1
CASSLWTGGQWELFF
TGTGCCAGCAGCTTATGGACAGGAGGGCAATGGGAACTGTTTTTT
>TRBJ2-7|TRBV5-1|.|TRBD1
CASSFTGGYLYEQYF
TGCGCCAGCAGCTTTACAGGGGGTTATCTCTACGAGCAGTACTTC
>TRBJ1-2|TRBV15|.|TRBD1
CATREDRANYGYTF
TGTGCCACCAGGGAGGACAGGGCTAACTATGGCTACACCTTC
>TRBJ1-2|TRBV5-1|.|.
CASSLDGVNYGYTF
TGCGCCAGCAGCTTGGACGGAGTTAACTATGGCTACACCTTC
>TRBJ2-5|TRBV3-1/TRBV3-2|.|.
CASSQRPGEETQYF
TGTGCCAGCAGCCAAAGACCGGGGGAAGAGACCCAGTACTTC
>TRBJ2-7|TRBV7-2|.|TRBD2
CASSRKSSGGAEEQYF
TGTGCCAGCAGCAGAAAAAGTAGCGGGGGGGCTGAAGAGCAGTACTTC
>TRBJ1-1|TRBV7-2|.|.
CASSFSGVRAEAFF
TGTGCCAGCAGCTTTTCAGGGGTTCGGGCTGAAGCTTTCTTT